These T cell receptor beta chains were read from a single sample in a study of T cell responses to AZD1222 COVID-19 vaccine. Generated by immunoSEQ multiplex PCR, the TCRdb table keeps only in-frame clones and is missing some. The sample includes under 140,000 clones, roughly 89% of them seen just once. The material was peripheral blood, obtained 28 days after the second AZD1222 dose. The receptors originated from an adult who received the AZD1222 COVID-19 vaccine. Both conserved end residues are part of each CDR3. Fields, in order: J gene, V gene, CDR3 protein.

>TRBJ2-3|TRBV5-1
CASSLAVGMGTDTQYF
>TRBJ2-5|TRBV7-9
CASSLVGVQETQYF
>TRBJ2-7|TRBV10-2
CASSEGQGGAYEQYF
>TRBJ2-5|TRBV3-1/TRBV3-2
CASSQGIAGGQETQYF
>TRBJ1-5|TRBV10-2
CASREGTVNQPQHF
>TRBJ1-2|TRBV9
CASSATGNYGYTF
>TRBJ2-7|TRBV18
CASSPARSYEQYF
>TRBJ2-1|TRBV5-1
CASSLVASGPYNEQFF
>TRBJ2-3|TRBV6-4
CASSDSAGGFDTQYF
>TRBJ1-5|TRBV12-3/TRBV12-4
CASSSTSLSQHF
>TRBJ1-5|TRBV10-3
CAISDGGQGNQPQHF
>TRBJ2-3|TRBV7-3
CASSFGAGGPDTQYF
>TRBJ2-7|TRBV9
CASSVDRVGYEQYF
>TRBJ1-3|TRBV2
CASSESGSFFGNTIYF
>TRBJ2-2|TRBV7-9
CASSLVGGRGELFF
>TRBJ2-3|TRBV7-2
CASSPVGFSGGTSTDTQYF
>TRBJ1-2|TRBV3-1/TRBV3-2
CASSPTGSYGYTF